This entry concerns a single T cell receptor (beta chain). Its antigen is not known. TCRdb's copy holds only in-frame clones and misses some; the assay was immunoSEQ multiplex PCR. The data show roughly 40,000 clones, over 80% seen once. These data originate in a study of lymphopenia after photon versus proton radiotherapy. Study-level findings and limits: Oligoclonal CD8+ Temra expansion after nadir drove photon patients' diversity drop. Under photons, naive T cells and diversity fell while effector/memory populations rose.

This CDR3 is built from 18 residues. Trimming removed 4 bases from V and 4 bases from J; junction bases left unmatched: 15. CDR1 is SGHRS and CDR2 is YFSETQ in the germline V gene. The TCR originated in a woman in her 70s with pancreatic cancer. The genes are TRBV5-1 and TRBJ2-1; 9 nucleotides line up with TRBD2. Sample: peripheral blood, taken from a patient treated with proton-based radiotherapy. The DNA for the CDR3 is TGCGCCAGCAGCCCGCGTGGGGGTAGCGGGAGTGCATACAATGAGCAGTTCTTC. Protein: CASSPRGGSGSAYNEQFF.